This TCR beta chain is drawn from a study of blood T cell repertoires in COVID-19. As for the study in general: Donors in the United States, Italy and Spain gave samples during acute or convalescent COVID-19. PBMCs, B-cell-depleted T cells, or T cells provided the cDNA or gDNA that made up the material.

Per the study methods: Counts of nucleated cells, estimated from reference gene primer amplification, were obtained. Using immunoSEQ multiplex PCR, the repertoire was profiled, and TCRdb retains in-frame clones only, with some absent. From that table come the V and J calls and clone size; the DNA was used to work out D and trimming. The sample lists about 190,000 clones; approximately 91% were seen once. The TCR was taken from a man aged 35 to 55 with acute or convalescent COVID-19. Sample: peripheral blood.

CDR3 in amino acids: CASSGEGSSGNTIYF. The CDR3 nucleotides are TGTGCCAGCTCCGGGGAGGGAAGCTCTGGAAACACCATATATTTT. This chain connects TRBV6-5 to TRBJ1-3; D is unclear. Looked up from germline, CDR1 is MNHEY and CDR2 is SVGAGI. The CDR3 length is 15 residues. The V and J ends lost 8 bases and 0 bases respectively, with 14 bases between them.